This TCR beta chain was recovered during a study of blood T cell repertoires in COVID-19. In the study overall: The analysed material was cDNA or gDNA that came from T cells, B-cell-depleted T cells, or PBMCs.

CDR3 length: 16 amino acids. V lost 5 bases to trimming and J lost 0 bases; unmatched junction nucleotides: 7. Per germline, CDR1 MDHEN and CDR2 SYDVKM. TCRdb's table, derived via immunoSEQ multiplex PCR, lists solely in-frame clones and lacks some. The sample holds fewer than 45,000 clones, around four fifths seen once. The sequencing sample was made of peripheral blood. The TCR sequence derives from a human donor in a cohort sampled during active COVID-19. The chain carries TRBV28 and TRBJ1-1; 9 bases are shared with TRBD1. This chain's CDR3 is CASSPPGQGMNTEAFF. CDR3 in DNA: TGTGCCAGCAGTCCTCCGGGACAGGGTATGAACACTGAAGCTTTCTTT.